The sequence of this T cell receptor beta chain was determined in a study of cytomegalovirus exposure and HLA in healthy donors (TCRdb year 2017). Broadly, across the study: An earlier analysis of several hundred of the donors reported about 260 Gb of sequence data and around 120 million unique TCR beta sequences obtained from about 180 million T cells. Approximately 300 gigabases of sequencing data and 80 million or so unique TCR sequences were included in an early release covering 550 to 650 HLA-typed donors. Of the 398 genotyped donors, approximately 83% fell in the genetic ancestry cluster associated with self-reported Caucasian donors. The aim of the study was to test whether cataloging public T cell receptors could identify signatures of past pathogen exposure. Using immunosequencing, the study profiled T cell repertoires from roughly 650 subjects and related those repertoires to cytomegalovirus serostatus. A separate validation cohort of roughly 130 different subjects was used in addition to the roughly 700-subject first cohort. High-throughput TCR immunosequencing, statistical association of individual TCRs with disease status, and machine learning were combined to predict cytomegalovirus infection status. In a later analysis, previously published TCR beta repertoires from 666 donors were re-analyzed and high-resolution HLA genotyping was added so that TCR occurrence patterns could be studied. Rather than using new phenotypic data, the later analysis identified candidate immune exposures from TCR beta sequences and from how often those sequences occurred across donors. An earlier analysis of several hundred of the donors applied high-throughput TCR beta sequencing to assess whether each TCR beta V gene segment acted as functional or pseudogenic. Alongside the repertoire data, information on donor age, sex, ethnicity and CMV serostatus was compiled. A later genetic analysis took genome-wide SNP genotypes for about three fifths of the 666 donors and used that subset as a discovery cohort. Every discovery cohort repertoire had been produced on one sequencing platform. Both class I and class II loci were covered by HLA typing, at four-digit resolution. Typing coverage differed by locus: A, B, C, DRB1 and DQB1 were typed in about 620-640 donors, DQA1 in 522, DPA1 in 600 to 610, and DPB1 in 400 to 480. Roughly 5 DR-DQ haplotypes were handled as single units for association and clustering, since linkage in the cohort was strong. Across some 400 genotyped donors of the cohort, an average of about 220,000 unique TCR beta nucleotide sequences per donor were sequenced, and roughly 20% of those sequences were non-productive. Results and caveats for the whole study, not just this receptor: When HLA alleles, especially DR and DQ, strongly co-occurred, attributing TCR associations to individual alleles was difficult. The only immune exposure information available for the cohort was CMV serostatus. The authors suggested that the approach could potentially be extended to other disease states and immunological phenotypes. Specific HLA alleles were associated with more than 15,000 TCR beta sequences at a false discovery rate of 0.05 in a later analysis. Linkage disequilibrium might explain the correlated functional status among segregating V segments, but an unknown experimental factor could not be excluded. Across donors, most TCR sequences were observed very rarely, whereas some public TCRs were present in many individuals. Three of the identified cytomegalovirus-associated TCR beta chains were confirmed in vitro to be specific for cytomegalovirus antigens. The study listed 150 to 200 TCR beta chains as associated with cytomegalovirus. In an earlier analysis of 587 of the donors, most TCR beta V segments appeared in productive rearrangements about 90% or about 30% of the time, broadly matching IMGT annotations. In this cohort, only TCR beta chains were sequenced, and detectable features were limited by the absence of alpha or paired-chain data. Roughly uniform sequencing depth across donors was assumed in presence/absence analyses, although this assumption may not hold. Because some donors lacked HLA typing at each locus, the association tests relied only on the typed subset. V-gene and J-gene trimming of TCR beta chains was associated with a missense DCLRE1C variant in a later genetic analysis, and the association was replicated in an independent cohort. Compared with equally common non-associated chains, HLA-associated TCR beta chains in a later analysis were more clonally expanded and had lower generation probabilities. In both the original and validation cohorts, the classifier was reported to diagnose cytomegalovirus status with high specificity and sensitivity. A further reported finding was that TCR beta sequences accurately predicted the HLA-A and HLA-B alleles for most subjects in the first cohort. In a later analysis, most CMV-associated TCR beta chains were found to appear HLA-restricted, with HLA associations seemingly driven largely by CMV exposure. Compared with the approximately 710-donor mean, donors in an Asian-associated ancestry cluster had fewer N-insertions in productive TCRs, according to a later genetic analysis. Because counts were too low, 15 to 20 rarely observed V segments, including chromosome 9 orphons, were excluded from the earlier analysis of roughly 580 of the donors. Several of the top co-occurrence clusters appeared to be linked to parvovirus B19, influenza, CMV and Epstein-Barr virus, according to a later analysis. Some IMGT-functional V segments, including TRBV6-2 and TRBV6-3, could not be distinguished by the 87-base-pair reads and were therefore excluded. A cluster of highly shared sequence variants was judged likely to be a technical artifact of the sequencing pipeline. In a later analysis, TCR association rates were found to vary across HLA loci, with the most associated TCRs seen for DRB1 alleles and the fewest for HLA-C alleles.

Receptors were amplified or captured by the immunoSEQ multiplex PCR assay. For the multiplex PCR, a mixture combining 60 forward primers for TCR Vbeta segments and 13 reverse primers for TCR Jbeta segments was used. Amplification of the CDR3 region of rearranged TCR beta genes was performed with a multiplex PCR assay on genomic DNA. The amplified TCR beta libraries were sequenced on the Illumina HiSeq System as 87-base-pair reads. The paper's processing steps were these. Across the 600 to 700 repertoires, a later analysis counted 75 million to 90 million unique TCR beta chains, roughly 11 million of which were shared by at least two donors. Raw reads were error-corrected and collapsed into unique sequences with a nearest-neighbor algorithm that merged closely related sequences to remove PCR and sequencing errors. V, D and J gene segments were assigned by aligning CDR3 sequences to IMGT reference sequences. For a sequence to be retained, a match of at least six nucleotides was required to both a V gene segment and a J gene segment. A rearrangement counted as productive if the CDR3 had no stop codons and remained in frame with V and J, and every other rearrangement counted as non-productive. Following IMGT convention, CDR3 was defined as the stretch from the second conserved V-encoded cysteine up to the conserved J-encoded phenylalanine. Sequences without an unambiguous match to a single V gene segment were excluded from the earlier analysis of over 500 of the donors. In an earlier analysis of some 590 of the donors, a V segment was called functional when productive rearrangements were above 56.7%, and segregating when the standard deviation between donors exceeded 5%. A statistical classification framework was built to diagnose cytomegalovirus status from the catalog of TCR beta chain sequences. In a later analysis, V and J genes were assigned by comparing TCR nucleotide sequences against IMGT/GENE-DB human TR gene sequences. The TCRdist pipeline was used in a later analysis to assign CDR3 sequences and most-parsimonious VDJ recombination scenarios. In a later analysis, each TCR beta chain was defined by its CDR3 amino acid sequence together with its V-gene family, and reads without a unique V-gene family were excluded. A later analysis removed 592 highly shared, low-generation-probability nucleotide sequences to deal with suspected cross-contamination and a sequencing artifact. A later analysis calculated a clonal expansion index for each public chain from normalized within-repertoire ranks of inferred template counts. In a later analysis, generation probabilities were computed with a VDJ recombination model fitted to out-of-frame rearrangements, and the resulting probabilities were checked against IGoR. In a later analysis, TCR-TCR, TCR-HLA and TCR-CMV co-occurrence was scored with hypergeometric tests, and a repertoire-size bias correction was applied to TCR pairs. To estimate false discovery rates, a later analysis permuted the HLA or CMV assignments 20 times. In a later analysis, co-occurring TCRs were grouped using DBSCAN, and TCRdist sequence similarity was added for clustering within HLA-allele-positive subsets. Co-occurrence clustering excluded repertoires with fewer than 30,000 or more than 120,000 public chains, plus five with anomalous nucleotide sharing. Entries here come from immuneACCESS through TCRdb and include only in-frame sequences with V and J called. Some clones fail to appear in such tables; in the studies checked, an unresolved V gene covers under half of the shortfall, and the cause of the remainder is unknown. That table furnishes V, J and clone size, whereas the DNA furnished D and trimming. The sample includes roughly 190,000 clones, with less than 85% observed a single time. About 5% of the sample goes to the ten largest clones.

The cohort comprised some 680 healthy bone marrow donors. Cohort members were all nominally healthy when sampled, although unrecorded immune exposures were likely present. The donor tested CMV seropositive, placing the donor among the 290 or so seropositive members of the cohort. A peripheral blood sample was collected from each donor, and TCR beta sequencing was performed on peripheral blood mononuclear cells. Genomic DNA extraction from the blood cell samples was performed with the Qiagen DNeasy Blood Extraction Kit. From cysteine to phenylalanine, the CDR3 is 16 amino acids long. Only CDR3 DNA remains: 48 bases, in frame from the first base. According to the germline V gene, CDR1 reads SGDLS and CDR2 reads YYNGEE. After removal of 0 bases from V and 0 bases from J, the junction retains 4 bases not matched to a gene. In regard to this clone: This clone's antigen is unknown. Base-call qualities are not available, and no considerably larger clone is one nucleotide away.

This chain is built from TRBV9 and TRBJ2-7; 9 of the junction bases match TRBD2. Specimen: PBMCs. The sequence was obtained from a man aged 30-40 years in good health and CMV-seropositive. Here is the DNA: TGTGCCAGCAGCGTAGAATCTAGCGGGAACTCCTACGAGCAGTACTTC. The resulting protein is CASSVESSGNSYEQYF.